This T cell receptor beta chain was sequenced for a study of technical replicates of blood from several donors. Sequenced by immunoSEQ multiplex PCR; TCRdb stores in-frame clones only, minus some. The data hold about 74,000 clones, with approximately 95% observed a single time. Germline CDR1 is SGHAT and CDR2 is FQDESV (reference sequence). CDR3 size: 15 residues. With V trimmed by 5 bases and J by 6 bases, 8 bases remained unmatched. This chain connects TRBV11-1 to TRBJ2-1; 9 positions agree with TRBD2. The receptor was isolated from a human donor in good health. Sequencing was performed on T cells isolated from PBMCs. The CDR3 DNA sequence: TGTGCCAGCAGCCAAACGGGACTAGCCTTCAATGAGCAGTTCTTC. This codes for CASSQTGLAFNEQFF.